One sample yielded the 27 T cell receptor beta chains listed below, sequenced in a study of human thymus T cells (dated by TCRdb to the early 2020s). Library prep was done by the immunoSEQ multiplex PCR assay. As stored in TCRdb, this immuneACCESS dataset retains in-frame rearrangements with V and J assigned. A fraction of the clones does not appear; measured against another copy, unresolved V genes explain less than half of the discrepancy, and the remainder lacks a known reason. The sample table holds tens of thousands of clones, of which 85% to 95% were seen once. The top ten hold 0.034% of the sample. Thymus tissue was obtained as surgical resects removed during corrective cardiac surgery. Sequenced: thymus tissue. These receptors were collected from a girl in the first two years of life with a congenital heart defect but otherwise immunologically healthy.

V gene TRBV7-6 combines with J gene TRBJ2-3; no clear D gene. V lost 6 bases and J 1 base, leaving 17 bases between the germline ends. The CDR3 contains 16 residues. In germline, CDR1 is SGHVS, CDR2 FNYEAQ. This CDR3 reads CASSPQPMPRTDTQYF. CDR3 in DNA: TGTGCCAGCAGTCCACAGCCCATGCCGCGCACAGATACGCAGTATTTT.

V and J are TRBV28 and TRBJ2-7, with TRBD1 matching 10 bases. V was pared by 10 bases and J by 6 bases, with 15 bases of the junction left unmatched. Germline-derived CDR1 and CDR2 are MDHEN and SYDVKM. The CDR3 covers 15 residues. The CDR3 protein is CAILGRGTGAIEQYF. The CDR3 nucleotides are TGTGCCATTTTAGGACGCGGGACAGGGGCAATCGAGCAGTACTTC.

The chain uses TRBV5-1 and TRBJ2-7, with D possibly matching TRBD1 (5 bases). V gave up 0 bases and J gave up 2 bases, with 15 bases separating them. Per germline, CDR1 SGHRS and CDR2 YFSETQ. There are 16 residues in the CDR3. The CDR3 DNA reads TGCGCCAGCAGCTTGGAAGGGGCGACGTACACCTACGAGCAGTACTTC. Its translation: CASSLEGATYTYEQYF.

The chain employs TRBV27 and TRBJ2-5; the match to TRBD1 covers 7 bases. Germline V lookup: CDR1 MNHEY, CDR2 SMNVEV (reference sequence). Trimming cost V 6 bases and J 4 bases; bases outside gene matches: 5. This CDR3 is built from 13 residues. In nucleotides, the CDR3 is TGTGCCAGCAGAGACCCAGGGGGAGAGACCCAGTACTTC. Protein: CASRDPGGETQYF.

The DNA of the CDR3 is TGTGCCAGCAGTGAACTCCGGAACTCTGGAAACACCATATATTTT. Its translation is CASSELRNSGNTIYF. The V call is TRBV25-1, the J call TRBJ1-3; the D is unclear. Trimming removed 2 bases from V and 0 bases from J, with 8 bases in between. Germline CDR1 MGHDK, CDR2 SYGVNS. This CDR3 has 15 amino acids.

The sample holds one count of this clone. The chain couples TRBV11-2 to TRBJ2-7; the match to TRBD2 covers 13 bases. Germline V CDR1 and CDR2: SGHAT, FQNNGV. The J segment lost 2 bases and the V segment lost 5 bases, leaving 9 bases of the junction unmatched. CDR3 size: 17 residues. This chain's CDR3 is CASSPGLAGVKAYEQYF. CDR3 DNA sequence: TGTGCCAGCAGCCCAGGACTAGCGGGAGTCAAGGCCTACGAGCAGTACTTC.

The V and J genes are TRBV27 and TRBJ2-1, with D maybe TRBD2 (6 bases). Looked up from germline, CDR1 is MNHEY and CDR2 is SMNVEV (reference sequence). The CDR3 length is 18 residues. The germline V and J ends were trimmed by 7 bases and 0 bases, with 22 bases remaining between them. The CDR3 DNA sequence: TGTGCCAGCATGGGGACTCGCCTTCGAATAAGCTCCTACAATGAGCAGTTCTTC. This gives the protein CASMGTRLRISSYNEQFF.

The chain is built from TRBV13 and TRBJ2-3; D possibly matches TRBD1 or TRBD2 (6 bases each). V dropped 7 bases and J dropped 7 bases, with 18 bases sitting between them. The germline V gene has CDR1 PRHDT and CDR2 FYEKMQ (reference sequence). This CDR3 contains 14 residues. The CDR3 DNA reads TGTGCCAGCACCCCGCTACCGGGGGCGAATACGCAGTATTTT. Protein sequence: CASTPLPGANTQYF.

The rearrangement joins TRBV11-2 to TRBJ2-3, with unresolved D. Trimming stripped 5 bases from V and 7 bases from J, with 10 bases between. CDR1 and CDR2 from the germline V gene are SGHAT and FQNNGV. The CDR3 has 12 amino acids. The CDR3 protein is CASSPDGNTQYF. CDR3 sequence (DNA): TGTGCCAGCAGCCCCGATGGGAATACGCAGTATTTT.

This clone has only one observation. The chain has TRBV4-1 and TRBJ1-1, with D perhaps matching TRBD1 (6 bases). The V and J ends lost 4 bases and 4 bases respectively, with 22 bases between them. This CDR3 has 17 amino acids. Germline-derived CDR1 and CDR2 are MGHRA and YSYEKL. CDR3 DNA sequence: TGCGCCAGCAGCCGAGGATTCGCGGGGGGCCCTGGCACTGAAGCTTTCTTT. Translation: CASSRGFAGGPGTEAFF.

This chain links TRBV7-8 with TRBJ1-2; D call uncertain. The CDR3 loop spans 14 amino acids. The V gene lost 5 bases and the J gene lost 6 bases, with 16 bases spanning the gap. Germline V CDR1 and CDR2: SGHVS, FQNEAQ. CDR3: CASSPRPAGHGYTF. The DNA of the CDR3 is TGTGCCAGCAGCCCCCGTCCAGCTGGCCATGGCTACACCTTC.

The V gene is TRBV7-9, the J gene TRBJ2-7, with D perhaps assigned TRBD1 or TRBD2 (5 bases each). The CDR3 covers 18 residues. Germline V gene sequence: CDR1 SEHNR, CDR2 FQNEAQ (reference sequence). Trimming shortened V by 5 bases and J by 1 base, and 24 bases separated the two germline ends. The CDR3 loop reads CASSPRQSRDAPSYEQYF. The CDR3 nucleotides read TGTGCCAGCAGCCCCAGACAGAGCCGGGACGCTCCATCCTACGAGCAGTACTTC.

As to this clone: At one boundary the junction diverges from the germline segment, which might be a read error. The chain uses TRBV19 and TRBJ2-2; D might be TRBD1 or TRBD2, each matching 5 bases. Germline lookup yields CDR1 LNHDA and CDR2 SQIVND (reference sequence). This CDR3 spans 13 amino acids. CDR3 amino acids: CASSIEDTGELLF. As DNA, the CDR3 is TGTGCCAGTAGTATAGAGGACACCGGGGAGCTGCTTTTT.

The chain recombines TRBV28 with TRBJ2-3, with TRBD1 identical over 9 bases. The CDR3 consists of 16 residues. Germline loops: CDR1 MDHEN, CDR2 SYDVKM. Trimming removed 5 bases from V and 4 bases from J; junction bases left unmatched: 10. CDR3 in amino acids: CASSTQGQGRADTQYF. CDR3 nucleotides: TGTGCCAGCAGTACCCAAGGACAGGGGCGGGCAGATACGCAGTATTTT.

V gene TRBV25-1 combines with J gene TRBJ2-7; 9 bases fit TRBD1. After removal of 4 bases from V and 2 bases from J, the junction contained 6 bases not matched to a gene. This CDR3 contains 15 residues. Per germline, CDR1 MGHDK and CDR2 SYGVNS. This CDR3 is CASSGRDREAYEQYF. In DNA, the CDR3 is TGTGCCAGCAGTGGCCGGGACAGGGAAGCCTACGAGCAGTACTTC.

The genes are TRBV19 and TRBJ2-7, with D tentatively TRBD1 (6 bases). Germline-derived CDR1 and CDR2 are LNHDA and SQIVND (reference sequence). This CDR3 is built from 17 residues. V was trimmed by 0 bases and J by 2 bases, leaving 17 bases between them. CDR3 region: CASSIDYDRRLTYEQYF. In DNA, the CDR3 is TGTGCCAGTAGTATAGATTATGACAGGAGGCTAACCTACGAGCAGTACTTC. Supplemented by reference TRBV19 and TRBJ2-7, the full variable domain reads DGGITQSPKYLFRKEGQNVTLSCEQNLNHDAMYWYRQDPGQGLRLIYYSQIVNDFQKGDIAEGYSVSREKKESFPLTVTSAQKNPTAFYLCASSIDYDRRLTYEQYFGPGTRLTVT.

This clone was picked up a small number of times. The CDR3 is CASPGRIYGYTF. The CDR3 DNA is TGTGCCAGCCCGGGGCGGATCTATGGCTACACCTTC. This chain connects TRBV21-1 to TRBJ1-2. TRBV21-1 is tagged as a pseudogene. There are 12 residues in the CDR3.

The chain links TRBV10-1 to TRBJ2-7, with 9 bases identical to TRBD1. J was trimmed by 6 bases and V by 6 bases; bases with no gene match: 6. Germline-derived CDR1 and CDR2 are WNHNN and SYGVQD (reference sequence). The CDR3 is 13 amino acids. This CDR3 reads CASSKTTGGEQYF. DNA for the CDR3: TGCGCCAGCAGCAAAACGACAGGGGGCGAGCAGTACTTC.

V usage is TRBV11-3 and J usage is TRBJ2-3; 10 nucleotides agree with TRBD2. CDR1 SGHNT and CDR2 YENEEA come from the germline V gene. The CDR3 has 19 residues. The junction had 16 bases not matched to a gene; V was cut back by 5 bases and J by 2 bases. CDR3 sequence (DNA): TGTGCCAGCAGCCCGAGACTAGCGGGCTTCGGGCCCTACACAGATACGCAGTATTTT. Translated, it gives CASSPRLAGFGPYTDTQYF.

This clone was seen once. The chain couples TRBV4-1 to TRBJ1-1; no firm D call. The CDR3 sequence is 15 residues long. Trimming shortened V by 4 bases and J by 1 base, and 13 bases separated the two germline ends. Germline V lookup: CDR1 MGHRA, CDR2 YSYEKL. CDR3 loop: CASSRPLTGNTEAFF. The CDR3 nucleotides are TGCGCCAGCAGCCGCCCGCTGACCGGGAACACTGAAGCTTTCTTT.

The CDR3 bases are TGCAGCGTTGAAGATCCCCGAGAGGGCGGTGAGACCCAGTACTTC. As protein: CSVEDPREGGETQYF. The V call is TRBV29-1, the J call TRBJ2-5, with D possibly matching TRBD2 (5 bases). The V and J ends lost 0 bases and 5 bases respectively, with 16 bases between them. Looked up from germline, CDR1 is SQVTM and CDR2 is ANQGSEA. The CDR3 runs 15 residues.

This chain joins TRBV19 and TRBJ1-2; 10 positions agree with TRBD1. CDR3 length equals 16 residues. Germline loops: CDR1 LNHDA, CDR2 SQIVND (reference sequence). V gave up 1 base and J gave up 3 bases; unmatched junction bases: 5. The CDR3, as DNA: TGTGCCAGTAGTATAGCCCCGGGACAGGGGTACTATGGCTACACCTTC. Its translation is CASSIAPGQGYYGYTF.

This clone was recorded once. This rearrangement joins TRBV27 to TRBJ1-5; 12 bases agree with TRBD1. In germline, CDR1 is MNHEY, CDR2 SMNVEV (reference sequence). The V segment lost 6 bases and the J segment 0 bases; nucleotides outside the gene matches: 12. The CDR3 consists of 19 residues. The CDR3 DNA is TGTGCCAGCAGCCCCCGCCGGGACAGGGGGCCATATAGCAATCAGCCCCAGCATTTT. Translation gives CASSPRRDRGPYSNQPQHF.

The rearrangement joins TRBV7-2 to TRBJ2-2; D not resolved. The CDR3 is 14 residues long. V shed 2 bases and J shed 4 bases, with 8 bases lying between them. Germline V gives CDR1 SGHTA, CDR2 FQGNSA. The CDR3 loop is CASSLNVRTGELFF. CDR3 DNA: TGTGCCAGCAGCTTAAACGTCCGCACCGGGGAGCTGTTTTTT.

The gene calls are TRBV7-9 and TRBJ2-1; unclear D gene. This CDR3 has 12 amino acids. Germline V lookup: CDR1 SEHNR, CDR2 FQNEAQ (reference sequence). V was pared by 6 bases and J by 12 bases, with 15 bases between. The CDR3 sequence: CASRLPALRQFF. CDR3 DNA sequence: TGTGCCAGCAGATTACCAGCCCTGCGGCAGTTCTTC.

The chain couples TRBV18 to TRBJ1-4; D perhaps matches TRBD1 (6 bases). Trimming removed 5 bases at V and 6 bases at J, with 22 bases between. The V gene's germline CDR1 is KGHSH and CDR2 LQKENI. This CDR3 region has 17 residues. CDR3 coding DNA: TGTGCCAGCTCAACGGCCCCTGGGACACAAGAGGATGAAAAACTGTTTTTT. As protein: CASSTAPGTQEDEKLFF.

V gene TRBV27 combines with J gene TRBJ2-1, with unresolved D. The CDR3 consists of 16 residues. Trimming shortened V by 6 bases and J by 0 bases, and 15 bases separated the two germline ends. Germline CDR1 MNHEY, CDR2 SMNVEV (reference sequence). The CDR3 sequence is CASRGIGFSSYNEQFF. The CDR3 coding sequence is TGTGCCAGCAGAGGTATTGGCTTCAGCTCCTACAATGAGCAGTTCTTC.